The clone carrying this T cell receptor beta chain was counted a single time. The antigen remains undetermined. 13 Jbeta primers and 60 Vbeta primers were used for the PCR. TCRdb keeps only in-frame clones here, not all; method: immunoSEQ multiplex PCR. Of about 120,000 clones listed, 65% to 75% are singletons. These data come from a study of cytomegalovirus exposure and HLA in healthy donors. Study results and limitations: It is likely that the observed cluster of highly shared sequence variants was a sequencing artifact. Most TCR sequences proved rare, with some public TCRs found in many donors.

Each donor was nominally healthy when sampled (though unrecorded immune exposures were likely). The sequenced sample was PBMCs. The sequence came from a man aged 25 to 45 in good health and CMV-seropositive.

The CDR3 protein is CASRRLAGGTDTQYF. In DNA, the CDR3 is TGTGCCAGCAGGAGACTAGCGGGGGGCACAGATACGCAGTATTTT. The chain uses TRBV7-6 and TRBJ2-3; the match to TRBD2 covers 12 bases. Per the germline V gene, CDR1 is SGHVS and CDR2 is FNYEAQ. The CDR3 runs 15 residues. V dropped 6 bases and J dropped 1; count of bases not matched to a gene: 2.